These T cell receptor beta chains were read from a single sample in a study of T cells in Graves' hyperthyroidism and ophthalmopathy. TCRdb reprocessed the multiplex PCR reads via MiXCR and lists one record per CDR3 protein. The data hold about half a million distinct CDR3 sequences, with around a fifth observed a single time. Sequencing was performed on blood. These receptors originate from a woman in her seventies with Graves' ophthalmopathy. Each CDR3 is given with its conserved first and last residue. Each record gives: V gene, J gene, clone size, D gene, CDR3 DNA, CDR3 protein. The D gene is left open where the match is weak. Clone size is stated in some rows and not others, as once, few, many or a class when expanded.

>TRBV20-1|TRBJ2-5|-|TRBD2
TGCAGTGCTGGAGACTTTAGCGGGGCGGAGACCCAGTACTTC
CSAGDFSGAETQYF
>TRBV9|TRBJ2-5|few|TRBD2
TGTGCCAGCAGCTCCCCGGGGGGAGGCACAGAGACCCAGTACTTC
CASSSPGGGTETQYF
>TRBV28|TRBJ1-1|many|-
TGTGCCAGCACCCTCGACGGGGGGATGAACACTGAAGCTTTCTTT
CASTLDGGMNTEAFF
>TRBV15|TRBJ1-6|once|-
TGTGCCACCAGCAGAGGGGACGGACAGTATAATTCACCCCTCCACTTT
CATSRGDGQYNSPLHF
>TRBV9|TRBJ1-1|-|-
TGTGCCAGCAGCGTAGCTCCAATACAGACTGAAGCTTTCTTT
CASSVAPIQTEAFF
>TRBV6-1|TRBJ1-1|few|-
TGTGCCAGCAGTGTCCAGGGGATTATGAACACTGAAGCTTTCTTT
CASSVQGIMNTEAFF
>TRBV28|TRBJ2-1|many|-
TGTGCCAGCAGCTCGCTCCGGGAGCAGTTCTTC
CASSSLREQFF
>TRBV10-3|TRBJ2-1|-|-
TGTGCCATTGGGAGAGTCAATGAGCAGTTCTTC
CAIGRVNEQFF
>TRBV6-2/TRBV6-3|TRBJ2-3|-|-
TGTGCCAGCAGTCCTAAGGGGCCAGATACGCAGTATTTT
CASSPKGPDTQYF
>TRBV12-3/TRBV12-4|TRBJ1-1|few|TRBD1
TGTGCCAGCAGTTTTACAGGGGAAAAAGCTTTCTTT
CASSFTGEKAFF
>TRBV5-1|TRBJ2-1|-|TRBD2
TGCGCCAGCAGCTTGGGCGGGAGAGGCAATGAGCAGTTCTTC
CASSLGGRGNEQFF
>TRBV3-1|TRBJ1-5|-|TRBD1
TGTGCCAGCAGCCAAGGGACAGGGGGTTATCAGCCCCAGCATTTT
CASSQGTGGYQPQHF
>TRBV6-2/TRBV6-3|TRBJ2-2|-|-
TGTGCCAGCAGTTACCCTCAGTGGGAGTCCCTCAGAAACACCGGGGAGCTGTTTTTT
CASSYPQWESLRNTGELFF
>TRBV4-2|TRBJ1-4|few|-
TGTGCCAGCAGGGCCGATCTCAATACCGGTGAAAAACTGTTTTTT
CASRADLNTGEKLFF
>TRBV19|TRBJ1-1|few|TRBD1
TGTGCCAGTAGTATGTCAGGGGGGCCGAACACTGAAGCTTTCTTT
CASSMSGGPNTEAFF
>TRBV20-1|TRBJ2-1|few|-
TGCAGTGCCATAATAGGTGGCTATGAGCAGTTCTTC
CSAIIGGYEQFF
>TRBV27|TRBJ1-2|few|TRBD1
TGTGCCAGCAGCCCCCCAGGGGGTGGCTACACCTTC
CASSPPGGGYTF
>TRBV30|TRBJ2-2|-|-
TGTGCCTGGAGCGGTTTCACAGGGTCCGCCGGGGAGCTGTTTTTT
CAWSGFTGSAGELFF
>TRBV29-1|TRBJ1-3|few|-
TGCAGCGTGGACAAGAACCTTGGAAACACCATATATTTT
CSVDKNLGNTIYF
>TRBV28|TRBJ2-1|-|-
TGTGCCAGCAATTGGGGCTACAATGAGCAGTTCTTC
CASNWGYNEQFF
>TRBV19|TRBJ2-2|-|-
TGTGCCAGTAGGGACACGCCGAACACCGGGGAGCTGTTTTTT
CASRDTPNTGELFF
>TRBV12-3/TRBV12-4|TRBJ1-1|few|TRBD1
TGTGCCAGCAGGGGGAGGACAGGGGGCGATACTGAAGCTTTCTTT
CASRGRTGGDTEAFF